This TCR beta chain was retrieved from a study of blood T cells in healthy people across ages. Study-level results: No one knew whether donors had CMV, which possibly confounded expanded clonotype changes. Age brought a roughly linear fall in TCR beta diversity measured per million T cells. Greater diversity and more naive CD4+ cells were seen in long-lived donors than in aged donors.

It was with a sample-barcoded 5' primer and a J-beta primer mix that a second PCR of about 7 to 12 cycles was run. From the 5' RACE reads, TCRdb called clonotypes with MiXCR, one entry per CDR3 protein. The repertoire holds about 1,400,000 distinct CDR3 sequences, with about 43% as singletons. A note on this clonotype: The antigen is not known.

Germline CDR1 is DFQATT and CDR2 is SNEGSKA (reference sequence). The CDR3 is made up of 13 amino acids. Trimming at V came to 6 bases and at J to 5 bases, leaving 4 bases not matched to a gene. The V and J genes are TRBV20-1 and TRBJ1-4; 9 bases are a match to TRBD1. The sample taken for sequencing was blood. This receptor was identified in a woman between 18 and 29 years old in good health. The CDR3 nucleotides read TGCAGTGCAGGGACAGGGATAAATGAAAAACTGTTTTTT. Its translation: CSAGTGINEKLFF.